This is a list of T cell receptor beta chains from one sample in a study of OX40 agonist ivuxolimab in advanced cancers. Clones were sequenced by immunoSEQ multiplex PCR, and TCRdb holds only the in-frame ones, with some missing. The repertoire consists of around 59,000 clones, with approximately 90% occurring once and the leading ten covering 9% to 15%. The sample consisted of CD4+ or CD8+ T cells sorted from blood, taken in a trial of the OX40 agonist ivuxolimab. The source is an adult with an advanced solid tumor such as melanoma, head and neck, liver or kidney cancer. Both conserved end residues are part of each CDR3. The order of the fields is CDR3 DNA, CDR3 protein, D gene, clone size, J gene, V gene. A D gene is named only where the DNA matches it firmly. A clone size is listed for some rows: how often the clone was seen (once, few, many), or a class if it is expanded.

TGTGCCAGCAGCCCTACAGGGGGTTTCACTGAAGCTTTCTTT CASSPTGGFTEAFF TRBD1 NA TRBJ1-1 TRBV4-2
TGTGCCAGCAGCCATCGGACAGGGGGCTATGGCTACACCTTC CASSHRTGGYGYTF TRBD1 NA TRBJ1-2 TRBV16
TGTGCCAGCAGTGAATTGCGGGAGGCTGGAAATGAGCAGTTCTTC CASSELREAGNEQFF TRBD2 NA TRBJ2-1 TRBV6-1
TGCGCCAGCAGCCGGTCTCCGGGACTAGCGGAAGCGGGCGGGGAGCTGTTTTTT CASSRSPGLAEAGGELFF TRBD2 NA TRBJ2-2 TRBV4-1
TGCGCCAGCAGCCAAGACCGGAATAGCAATCAGCCCCAGCATTTT CASSQDRNSNQPQHF NA few TRBJ1-5 TRBV4-1
TGTGCCAGCAGTACCTTTGGAGGAGGCACTGAAGCTTTCTTT CASSTFGGGTEAFF NA NA TRBJ1-1 TRBV6-6
TGTGCCAGCACCCTTACCGGGACACCGAGCTCCTACGAGCAGTACTTC CASTLTGTPSSYEQYF NA once TRBJ2-7 TRBV28
TGTGCCAGCAGTCGGACAGGGGACCAGCCCCAGCATTTT CASSRTGDQPQHF TRBD1 NA TRBJ1-5 TRBV2
TGTGCCAGCGGGACAGGGATTCAGCCCCAGCATTTT CASGTGIQPQHF TRBD1 NA TRBJ1-5 TRBV27
TGTGCCAGCAGCTTACTACTCTCCTACAATGAGCAGTTCTTC CASSLLLSYNEQFF NA NA TRBJ2-1 TRBV5-6
TGTGCCGAACCGGGACAGGGGCCCCGATCCCCTGAAGCTTTCTTT CAEPGQGPRSPEAFF TRBD1 NA TRBJ1-1 TRBV30
TGTGCCAGTAGCCTTGACGGGCTTGGGGCCAACGTCCTGACTTTC CASSLDGLGANVLTF NA NA TRBJ2-6 TRBV6-5
TGCGCCAGCAACGTGGGGGGGGGCACTGAAGCTTTCTTT CASNVGGGTEAFF NA NA TRBJ1-1 TRBV10-2
TGTGCCAGCAGGCCGAACACTGAAGCTTTCTTT CASRPNTEAFF NA NA TRBJ1-1 TRBV7-9
TGTGCCAGTAGTATAGGGGTGGGACAGGCCGCCTACGAGCAGTACTTC CASSIGVGQAAYEQYF TRBD1 NA TRBJ2-7 TRBV19
TGTGCCAGCAGCTTACCCCCTCCTGAAGCTTTCTTT CASSLPPPEAFF NA NA TRBJ1-1 TRBV7-9
TGTGCCAGCAGTGTTCTTCGGTCCTACGAGCAGTACTTC CASSVLRSYEQYF NA NA TRBJ2-7 TRBV11-2
TGTGCCAGTAAAATAGGGTACACTGAAGCTTTCTTT CASKIGYTEAFF NA few TRBJ1-1 TRBV19
TGTGCCAGCAGTACCCTTAGCTCCTACAATGAGCAGTTCTTC CASSTLSSYNEQFF NA once TRBJ2-1 TRBV6-1
TGTGCCCCCCGACAGCGCGAAAAACTGTTTTTT CAPRQREKLFF NA NA TRBJ1-4 TRBV7-2